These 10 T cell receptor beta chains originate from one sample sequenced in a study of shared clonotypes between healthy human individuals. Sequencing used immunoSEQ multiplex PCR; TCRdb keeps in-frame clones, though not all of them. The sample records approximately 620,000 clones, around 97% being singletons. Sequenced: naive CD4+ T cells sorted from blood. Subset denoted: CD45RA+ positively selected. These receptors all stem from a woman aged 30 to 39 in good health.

Written as DNA, the CDR3 is TGCGCCAGCAGCCAAGATACGGCTCACTATGTGAACACCGGGGAGCTGTTTTTT. It translates to CASSQDTAHYVNTGELFF. This chain uses TRBV4-1 with TRBJ2-2; D not certain. V lost 0 bases, J lost 1 base, and 15 bases lay in between. This CDR3 contains 18 residues. CDR1 and CDR2 from the germline V gene are MGHRA and YSYEKL.

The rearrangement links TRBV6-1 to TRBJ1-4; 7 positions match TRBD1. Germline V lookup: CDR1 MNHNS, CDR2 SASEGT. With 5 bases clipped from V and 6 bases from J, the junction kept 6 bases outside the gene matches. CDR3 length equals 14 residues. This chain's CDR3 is CASSLTGKDEKLFF. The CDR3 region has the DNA TGTGCCAGCAGTCTGACAGGGAAGGATGAAAAACTGTTTTTT.

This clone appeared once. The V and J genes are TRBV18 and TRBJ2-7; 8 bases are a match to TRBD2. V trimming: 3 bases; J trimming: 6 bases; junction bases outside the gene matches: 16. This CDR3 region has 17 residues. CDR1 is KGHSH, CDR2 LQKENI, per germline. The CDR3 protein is CASSPLRGAGTTGEQYF. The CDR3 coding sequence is TGTGCCAGCTCACCTCTGCGGGGGGCGGGAACCACGGGCGAGCAGTACTTC.

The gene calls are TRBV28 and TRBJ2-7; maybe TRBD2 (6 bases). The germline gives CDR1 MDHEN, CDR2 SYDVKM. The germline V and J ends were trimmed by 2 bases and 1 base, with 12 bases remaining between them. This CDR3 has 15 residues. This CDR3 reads CASSLRGGKSYEQYF. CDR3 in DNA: TGTGCCAGCAGTTTAAGAGGCGGGAAGTCCTACGAGCAGTACTTC.

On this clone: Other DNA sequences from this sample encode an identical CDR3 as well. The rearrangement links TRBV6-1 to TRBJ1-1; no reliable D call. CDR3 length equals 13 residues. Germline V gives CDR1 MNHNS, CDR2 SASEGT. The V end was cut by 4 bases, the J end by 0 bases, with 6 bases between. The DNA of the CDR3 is TGTGCCAGCAGTGGCAGTATGAACACTGAAGCTTTCTTT. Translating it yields CASSGSMNTEAFF.

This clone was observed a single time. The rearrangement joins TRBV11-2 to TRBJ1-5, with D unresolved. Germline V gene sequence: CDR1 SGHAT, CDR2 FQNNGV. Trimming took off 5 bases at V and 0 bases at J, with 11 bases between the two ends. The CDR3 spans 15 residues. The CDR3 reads CASSQDRSSNQPQHF. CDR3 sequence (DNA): TGTGCCAGCAGCCAAGATCGGAGTAGCAATCAGCCCCAGCATTTT.

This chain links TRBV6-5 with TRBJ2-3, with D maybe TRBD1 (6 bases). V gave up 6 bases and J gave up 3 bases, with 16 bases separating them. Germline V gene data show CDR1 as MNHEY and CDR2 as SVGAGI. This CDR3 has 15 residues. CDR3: CASSPFRTVTDTQYF. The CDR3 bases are TGTGCCAGCAGCCCGTTCCGGACAGTAACAGATACGCAGTATTTT.

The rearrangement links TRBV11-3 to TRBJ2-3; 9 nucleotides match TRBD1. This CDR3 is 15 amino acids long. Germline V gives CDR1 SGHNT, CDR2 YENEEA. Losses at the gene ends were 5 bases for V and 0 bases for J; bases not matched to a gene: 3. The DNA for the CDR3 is TGTGCCAGCAGCCAGACAGGGGGAAGCACAGATACGCAGTATTTT. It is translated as CASSQTGGSTDTQYF.

Here the CDR3 reads CASSELDGYYEQYF. The CDR3, as DNA: TGTGCCAGCAGTGAACTCGACGGATACTACGAGCAGTACTTC. The rearrangement uses TRBV6-1 and TRBJ2-7; D not resolved. The V and J ends lost 2 bases and 3 bases respectively, with 11 bases between them. The CDR3 runs to 14 residues. The germline V gene has CDR1 MNHNS and CDR2 SASEGT.

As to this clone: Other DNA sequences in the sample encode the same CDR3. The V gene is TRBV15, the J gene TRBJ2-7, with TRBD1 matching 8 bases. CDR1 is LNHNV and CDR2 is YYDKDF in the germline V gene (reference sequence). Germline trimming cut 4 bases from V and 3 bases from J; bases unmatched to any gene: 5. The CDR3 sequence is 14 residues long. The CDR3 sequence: CATSTRTGSYEQYF. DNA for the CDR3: TGTGCCACCAGCACACGGACAGGGAGCTACGAGCAGTACTTC. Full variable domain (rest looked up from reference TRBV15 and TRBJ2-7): DAMVIQNPRYQVTQFGKPVTLSCSQTLNHNVMYWYQQKSSQAPKLLFHYYDKDFNNEADTPDNFQSRRPNTSFCFLDIRSPGLGDTAMYLCATSTRTGSYEQYFGPGTRLTVT.